This T cell receptor beta chain appears in the sequencing data of a study of shared clonotypes between healthy human individuals. Only in-frame clones appear in the TCRdb table, and some are missing; sequencing was by immunoSEQ multiplex PCR. The sample has about 2 million clones; about 95% are singletons. The CDR3 covers 15 residues. V gave up 0 bases and J gave up 5 bases, with 14 bases separating them. From germline, CDR1 is SGDLS and CDR2 YYNGEE. Terminally differentiated effector memory CD45RA+ cells were excluded from the naive CD8 cells, which were CD45RO-negative and positively selected for CCR7. On this clone: Its antigen is unidentified.

General observations from the study: Generally, naive subsets came out with larger estimated richness than memory subsets. The study drew on few donors, limiting represented genetic and exposure-history diversity. Among donors, sharing of clonotypes was expected to be affected by sequencing depth.

Sequencing was performed on naive CD8+ T cells sorted from blood. The receptor was derived from a man in his late teens or twenties in good health. The J gene is TRBJ1-2, the V gene TRBV9; D is uncertain. This chain's CDR3 is CASSVDPGGGYGYTF. In DNA, the CDR3 is TGTGCCAGCAGCGTAGATCCCGGCGGCGGTTATGGCTACACCTTC.